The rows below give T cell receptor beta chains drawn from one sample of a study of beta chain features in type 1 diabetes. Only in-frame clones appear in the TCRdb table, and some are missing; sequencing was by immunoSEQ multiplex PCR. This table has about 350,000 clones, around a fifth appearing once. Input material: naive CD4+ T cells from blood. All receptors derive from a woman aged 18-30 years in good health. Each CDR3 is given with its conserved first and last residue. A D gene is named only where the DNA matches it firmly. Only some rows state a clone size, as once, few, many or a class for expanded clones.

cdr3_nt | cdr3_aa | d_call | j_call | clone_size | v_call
TGCGCCAGCAGCCCCCAGGCTATTCCCTCCTACAATGAGCAGTTCTTC | CASSPQAIPSYNEQFF | NA | TRBJ2-1 | few | TRBV5-1
TGCAGCGTTGTCCCGGGACAGTCCGGACGAGGCGAGACCCAGTACTTC | CSVVPGQSGRGETQYF | TRBD1 | TRBJ2-5 | NA | TRBV29-1
TGTGCCATCAGTCCCGGGGTATCACAGCCCCAGCATTTT | CAISPGVSQPQHF | NA | TRBJ1-5 | NA | TRBV10-3
TGTGCCAGCAGTGAAACGGGGGGACGTTACGAGCAGTACTTC | CASSETGGRYEQYF | TRBD2 | TRBJ2-7 | few | TRBV25-1
TGCAGCGTTATGGGAGACGGATGGGAGCAGTACTTC | CSVMGDGWEQYF | NA | TRBJ2-7 | few | TRBV29-1
TGTGCCAGCAGCTTGGCCCTACCGACAGGGCATGCTTTCTTT | CASSLALPTGHAFF | TRBD1 | TRBJ1-1 | NA | TRBV5-6
TGTGCCAGCAGTCCCCTTCCCGGAAACACCATATATTTT | CASSPLPGNTIYF | NA | TRBJ1-3 | NA | TRBV6-5
TGTGCCAGCAGACCTGGACTAGTTACAGATACGCAGTATTTT | CASRPGLVTDTQYF | TRBD2 | TRBJ2-3 | NA | TRBV6-6
TGTGCCTGGATCAAACCGGGACAAGAGAACACTGAAGCTTTCTTT | CAWIKPGQENTEAFF | NA | TRBJ1-1 | NA | TRBV30
TGTGCCAGCTCACCCAGCGGGGGGGCTCCAACCTACAATGAGCAGTTCTTC | CASSPSGGAPTYNEQFF | TRBD2 | TRBJ2-1 | NA | TRBV18
TGTGCCAGTAGAAGGACAGGGGGCGGGAACTACGAGCAGTACTTC | CASRRTGGGNYEQYF | TRBD1 | TRBJ2-7 | NA | TRBV19
TGTGCCAGCAGGCCCAGGCAGGCTGGAAACACCATATATTTT | CASRPRQAGNTIYF | NA | TRBJ1-3 | few | TRBV25-1
TGTGCCAGCGGCGGGCTCCGAGGAGGGACGCAGTATTTT | CASGGLRGGTQYF | NA | TRBJ2-3 | NA | TRBV2
TGTGCCAGCTCACCGCCGAGCTCCTACGAGCAGTACTTC | CASSPPSSYEQYF | NA | TRBJ2-7 | few | TRBV18
TGTGCCAGCAGCGTAGATCGGGGAGGGTTGGAGACCCAGTACTTC | CASSVDRGGLETQYF | TRBD2 | TRBJ2-5 | NA | TRBV9
TGTGCCAGCTCACCCAGGGCCGCGGAGACCCAGTACTTC | CASSPRAAETQYF | NA | TRBJ2-5 | NA | TRBV18
TGTGCCAGCTCACCACCTAGAGTTTCCAATGAGCAGTTCTTC | CASSPPRVSNEQFF | NA | TRBJ2-1 | NA | TRBV18
TGTGCCAGCAGACCCCGGGGGGATCAGCCCCAGCATTTT | CASRPRGDQPQHF | NA | TRBJ1-5 | few | TRBV6-5
TGTGCCAGCAGCTCCAGGGGTCGCGGAGCCAAAAACATTCAGTACTTC | CASSSRGRGAKNIQYF | NA | TRBJ2-4 | few | TRBV13
TGCAGCGTTGGTCGGGAGAACACTGAAGCTTTCTTT | CSVGRENTEAFF | NA | TRBJ1-1 | few | TRBV29-1
TGTGCCAGCAGCTCGGGACTAGCGGGGGGTAGTACCCTTCCCAATGAGCAGTTCTTC | CASSSGLAGGSTLPNEQFF | TRBD2 | TRBJ2-1 | NA | TRBV7-2
TGTGCCATCAGTGATACCAGGGGTAGCTACGAGCAGTACTTC | CAISDTRGSYEQYF | NA | TRBJ2-7 | NA | TRBV10-3